These 18 T cell receptor beta chains were sequenced from one sample in a study of blood T cell repertoires in COVID-19. Generated by immunoSEQ multiplex PCR, the TCRdb table keeps only in-frame clones and is missing some. The sample lists 150,000 to 200,000 clones, about 88% occurring once. Sequences were obtained from peripheral blood. These receptors came from a man between 18 and 29 years old who had recovered from COVID-19.

The rearrangement uses TRBV21-1 and TRBJ2-7; the D call in the table, TRBD2, was not verified against the DNA. TRBV21-1 is a listed pseudogene. The CDR3 runs 19 residues. The CDR3 nucleotides are TGTGCCAGCTCTGCAGCACCGCCGGGACTAGCGGGGCGATTTGACGAGCAGTACTTC. Its protein product is CASSAAPPGLAGRFDEQYF.

The J gene is TRBJ2-3, the V gene TRBV5-4; 11 nucleotides line up with TRBD2. The CDR3 is 15 residues long. Germline trimming cut 1 base from V and 6 bases from J; bases unmatched to any gene: 4. The germline CDR1 and CDR2 sequences are SGHNT and YYREEE (reference sequence). The CDR3 bases are TGTGCCAGCAGCTTGCGACTAGCGGGACCGGATACGCAGTATTTT. Its translation is CASSLRLAGPDTQYF.

The genes are TRBV19 and TRBJ2-7, with 12 bases matching TRBD2. After removal of 6 bases from V and 6 bases from J, the junction contained 15 bases not matched to a gene. Germline V gives CDR1 LNHDA, CDR2 SQIVND (reference sequence). CDR3 length: 17 amino acids. The CDR3 here is CASSRLAGVPPTGEQYF. In nucleotides, the CDR3 is TGTGCCAGTAGCCGACTAGCGGGAGTTCCCCCGACGGGCGAGCAGTACTTC. Filled out from reference TRBV19 and TRBJ2-7, the complete variable domain reads DGGITQSPKYLFRKEGQNVTLSCEQNLNHDAMYWYRQDPGQGLRLIYYSQIVNDFQKGDIAEGYSVSREKKESFPLTVTSAQKNPTAFYLCASSRLAGVPPTGEQYFGPGTRLTVT.

V usage is TRBV11-2 and J usage is TRBJ1-2, with D perhaps TRBD1 (5 bases). V lost 1 base to trimming and J lost 2 bases, with 8 bases between them. CDR3 length equals 14 residues. CDR1 and CDR2 from the germline V gene are SGHAT and FQNNGV. CDR3 protein: CASSLGQTNYGYTF. The CDR3 bases are TGTGCCAGCAGCTTAGGACAGACGAACTATGGCTACACCTTC.

The V gene is TRBV5-4, the J gene TRBJ1-1; the D gene is possibly TRBD1 (5 bases). The CDR3 extends over 15 amino acids. V lost 4 bases, J lost 0 bases, and 13 bases lay in between. Germline-derived CDR1 and CDR2 are SGHNT and YYREEE (reference sequence). CDR3 nucleotides: TGTGCCAGCAGCGAGGGGAGGAGCATGAACACTGAAGCTTTCTTT. It specifies CASSEGRSMNTEAFF.

The chain carries TRBV5-6 and TRBJ1-5, with D unresolved. Trimming shortened V by 4 bases and J by 4 bases, and 6 bases separated the two germline ends. The CDR3 contains 12 residues. In germline, CDR1 is SGHDT, CDR2 YYEEEE. In nucleotides, the CDR3 is TGTGCCAGCAGCGCGGGGAATCAGCCCCAGCATTTT. Translation gives CASSAGNQPQHF.

The gene calls are TRBV9 and TRBJ2-3, with TRBD2 matching 11 bases. The CDR3 spans 15 residues. V gave up 1 base and J gave up 6 bases; unmatched junction bases: 4. The germline V gene has CDR1 SGDLS and CDR2 YYNGEE. Here the CDR3 DNA reads TGTGCCAGCAGCGTAAATCCTAGCGGGGGGGATACGCAGTATTTT. Translation: CASSVNPSGGDTQYF.

The genes are TRBV30 and TRBJ1-2; maybe TRBD1 (5 bases). CDR1 and CDR2 (germline): GTSNPN, SVGIG (reference sequence). The CDR3 spans 14 residues. The germline V and J ends were trimmed by 4 bases and 0 bases, with 12 bases remaining between them. The CDR3 protein is CAWTQGYSNYGYTF. CDR3 sequence (DNA): TGTGCCTGGACCCAGGGTTATTCTAACTATGGCTACACCTTC.

CDR3 coding DNA: TGCGCCAGCAGCTTTGCTACTAGCGGGAGTATCGGGGAGCTGTTTTTT. It codes for CASSFATSGSIGELFF. This chain links TRBV5-1 with TRBJ2-2; TRBD2 agrees at 11 bases. V trimming: 2 bases; J trimming: 7 bases; junction bases outside the gene matches: 7. This CDR3 has 16 residues. The germline V gene encodes CDR1 SGHRS and CDR2 YFSETQ.

The rearrangement uses TRBV7-9 and TRBJ1-1; no firm D call. Trimming removed 6 bases from V and 4 bases from J, with 15 bases in between. The germline V gene has CDR1 SEHNR and CDR2 FQNEAQ (reference sequence). The CDR3 extends over 14 amino acids. The CDR3 reads CASRSFAGSTEAFF. The CDR3 region has the DNA TGTGCCAGCAGATCTTTCGCGGGGAGCACTGAAGCTTTCTTT.

The V call is TRBV7-9, the J call TRBJ2-3; TRBD1 matches at 8 bases. CDR3 length equals 14 residues. V shed 5 bases and J 5 bases; nucleotides not matched to a gene: 6. Per germline, CDR1 SEHNR and CDR2 FQNEAQ (reference sequence). CDR3 loop: CASSARDRGDTQYF. Here the CDR3 DNA reads TGTGCCAGCAGCGCTAGAGACAGGGGAGATACGCAGTATTTT.

The chain links TRBV6-2 or TRBV6-3 to TRBJ1-1; TRBD1 matches 9 bases. Germline CDR1 and CDR2: MNHEY and SVGEGT. The CDR3 is 18 residues long. V was pared by 6 bases and J by 3 bases, with 17 bases of the junction left unmatched. The CDR3 is CASSPPLWDRDSDTEAFF. CDR3 nucleotides: TGTGCCAGCAGCCCTCCTCTGTGGGACAGGGACTCAGACACTGAAGCTTTCTTT.

This chain connects TRBV29-1 to TRBJ2-3; 10 bases fit TRBD2. The length of the CDR3 is 12 residues. Germline CDR1 SQVTM, CDR2 ANQGSEA. Unmatched junction bases numbered 2, after V lost 6 bases and J lost 5 bases. CDR3 in amino acids: CSVRLAGDTQYF. The CDR3 DNA follows: TGCAGCGTCAGACTAGCGGGAGATACGCAGTATTTT.

V gene TRBV6-2 or TRBV6-3 combines with J gene TRBJ1-5; a possible D gene is TRBD1 (6 bases). The CDR3 runs 15 residues. Per the germline V gene, CDR1 is MNHEY and CDR2 is SVGEGT. Trimming left V 2 bases short and J 5 bases short, with 13 bases between. The CDR3 loop is CASSYAGGADQPQHF. The CDR3 coding sequence is TGTGCCAGCAGTTACGCCGGGGGGGCGGATCAGCCCCAGCATTTT.

This chain connects TRBV19 to TRBJ1-4; 7 bases are shared with TRBD1. Germline CDR1 LNHDA, CDR2 SQIVND (reference sequence). The V gene end was trimmed by 5 bases and the J gene end by 3 bases; junction bases not matched to a gene: 6. There are 15 residues in the CDR3. CDR3 loop: CASSPADRPNEKLFF. In DNA, the CDR3 is TGTGCCAGTAGTCCCGCGGACAGGCCTAATGAAAAACTGTTTTTT.

This clone occurred once. The chain couples TRBV9 to TRBJ2-5, with D possibly matching TRBD1 (6 bases). The germline V and J ends were trimmed by 0 bases and 3 bases, with 15 bases remaining between them. The CDR3 covers 16 residues. Germline CDR1 reads SGDLS; CDR2 reads YYNGEE. CDR3 sequence: CASSVGAGAMKETQYF. For the CDR3, the DNA is TGTGCCAGCAGCGTAGGCGCAGGGGCTATGAAAGAGACCCAGTACTTC.

Details on this clone: This same CDR3 is encoded by further DNA sequences in the sample. This sequence joins TRBV11-2 and TRBJ1-1, with a tentative D call TRBD1 (6 bases). CDR3 size: 12 residues. Germline V gives CDR1 SGHAT, CDR2 FQNNGV. With 5 bases removed from V and 4 bases from J, the gap between germline ends came to 8 bases. The CDR3 loop reads CASSLRGTEAFF. Here the CDR3 DNA reads TGTGCCAGCAGCCTCAGGGGCACTGAAGCTTTCTTT.

J is TRBJ2-2 and V is TRBV25-1, with TRBD2 matching 7 bases. Germline CDR1 is MGHDK and CDR2 is SYGVNS. This CDR3 has 17 amino acids. The J segment lost 1 base and the V segment lost 0 bases, leaving 5 bases of the junction unmatched. The CDR3 DNA reads TGTGCCAGCAGTGAATACGGTAGCGGGTGGAACACCGGGGAGCTGTTTTTT. Translating it yields CASSEYGSGWNTGELFF.